This T cell receptor beta chain originates from a study of CD8 T cells in ankylosing spondylitis. Study-wide points: Disease-linked clones reportedly concentrated significantly in matched ankylosing spondylitis synovial fluid. Among TCR beta sequences, a motif of several highly homologous variants appeared characteristic of ankylosing spondylitis blood.

In its sample, this clonotype was seen a few times. Its antigen is not identified. A quantitative 5'-RACE method, one with molecular barcodes, was used to make TCR beta libraries. Using its own MiXCR run on the 5' RACE reads, TCRdb lists one record per CDR3 protein. The table includes some 200,000 distinct CDR3 sequences, roughly 13% detected once. The CDR3 sequence is 15 residues long. Germline V lookup: CDR1 LGHDT, CDR2 YNNKEL (reference sequence). Unmatched junction bases numbered 7, after V lost 4 bases and J lost 3 bases. Sequenced sample: blood, either unsorted or a sorted T cell fraction (not recorded which). The gene calls are TRBV3-1 and TRBJ2-7; 9 positions match TRBD2. This TCR came from a male donor with ankylosing spondylitis or in good health (not recorded which). Here the CDR3 reads CASSLKAGGFYEQYF. The DNA for the CDR3 is TGTGCCAGCAGCCTAAAAGCGGGGGGATTCTACGAGCAGTACTTC.